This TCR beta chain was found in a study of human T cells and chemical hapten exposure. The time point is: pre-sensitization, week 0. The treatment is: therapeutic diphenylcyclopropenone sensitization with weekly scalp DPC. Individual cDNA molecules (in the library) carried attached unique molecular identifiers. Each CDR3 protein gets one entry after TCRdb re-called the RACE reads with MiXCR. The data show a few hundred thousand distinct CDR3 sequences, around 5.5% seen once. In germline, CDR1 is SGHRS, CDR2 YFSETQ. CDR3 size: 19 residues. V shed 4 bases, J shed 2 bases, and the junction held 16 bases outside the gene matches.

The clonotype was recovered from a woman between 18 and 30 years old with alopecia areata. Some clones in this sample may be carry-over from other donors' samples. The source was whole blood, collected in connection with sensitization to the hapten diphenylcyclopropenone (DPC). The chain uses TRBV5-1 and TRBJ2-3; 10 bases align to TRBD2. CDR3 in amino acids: CASSVDMSKRGGSTDTQYF. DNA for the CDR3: TGCGCCAGCAGCGTGGACATGTCCAAGCGGGGGGGATCCACAGATACGCAGTATTTT.